This TCR beta chain was observed in a study of T cell clonotyping in hematopoietic cell transplantation. The repertoire was sequenced with immunoSEQ multiplex PCR; TCRdb's copy has only in-frame clones and lacks some. Found here are approximately 25,000 clones, around 83% of them singletons; the top ten hold roughly 24%. Regarding time point: recipient sample about 28 days before transplant, after cytoreduction. The V gene lost 1 base and the J gene lost 5 bases, with 9 bases spanning the gap. The CDR3 has 14 residues. Per the germline V gene, CDR1 is SGHTA and CDR2 is FQGNSA. The sequence was collected from a woman in her sixties or seventies with acute myeloid leukemia. Some clones in this sample may be carry-over from other donors' samples. This chain links TRBV7-2 with TRBJ1-5; TRBD1 might be the D (5 bases). This sample comprised peripheral blood mononuclear cells, obtained before stem cell transplant. The CDR3 sequence: CASSLEDSYQPQHF. The CDR3 nucleotides read TGTGCCAGCAGCTTAGAAGACAGTTATCAGCCCCAGCATTTT.